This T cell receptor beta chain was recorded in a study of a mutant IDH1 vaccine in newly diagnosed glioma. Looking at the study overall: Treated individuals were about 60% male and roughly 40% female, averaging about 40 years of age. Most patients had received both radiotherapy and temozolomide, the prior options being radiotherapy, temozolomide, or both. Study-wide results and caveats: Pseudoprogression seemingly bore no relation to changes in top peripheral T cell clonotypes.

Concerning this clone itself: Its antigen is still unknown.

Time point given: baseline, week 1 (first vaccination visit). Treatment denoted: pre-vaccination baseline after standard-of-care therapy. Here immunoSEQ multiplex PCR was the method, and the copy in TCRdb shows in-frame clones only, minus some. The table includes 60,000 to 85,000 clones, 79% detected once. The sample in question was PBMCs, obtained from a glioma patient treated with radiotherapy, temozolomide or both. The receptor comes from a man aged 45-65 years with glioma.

The CDR3 here is CASSEGLAGTYEQYF. The DNA for the CDR3 is TGCGCCAGCAGCGAAGGACTAGCGGGGACCTACGAGCAGTACTTC. The chain couples TRBV5-1 to TRBJ2-7; TRBD2 matches 12 bases. V lost 4 bases, J lost 2 bases, and 4 bases stayed unmatched. Germline CDR1 reads SGHRS; CDR2 reads YFSETQ. This CDR3 has 15 residues.